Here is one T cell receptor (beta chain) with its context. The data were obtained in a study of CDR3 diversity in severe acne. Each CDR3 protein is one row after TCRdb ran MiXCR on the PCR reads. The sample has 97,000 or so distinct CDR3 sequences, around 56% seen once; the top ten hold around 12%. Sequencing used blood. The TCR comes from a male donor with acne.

CDR3 sequence reads: CASNNLYNEQFF. In nucleotides, the CDR3 is TGTGCCTCAAACAATCTCTACAATGAGCAGTTCTTC. The chain joins TRBV19 to TRBJ2-1; no firm D call. This CDR3 is 12 amino acids long. V shed 11 bases and J shed 3 bases, with 11 bases lying between them. Per the germline V gene, CDR1 is LNHDA and CDR2 is SQIVND (reference sequence).